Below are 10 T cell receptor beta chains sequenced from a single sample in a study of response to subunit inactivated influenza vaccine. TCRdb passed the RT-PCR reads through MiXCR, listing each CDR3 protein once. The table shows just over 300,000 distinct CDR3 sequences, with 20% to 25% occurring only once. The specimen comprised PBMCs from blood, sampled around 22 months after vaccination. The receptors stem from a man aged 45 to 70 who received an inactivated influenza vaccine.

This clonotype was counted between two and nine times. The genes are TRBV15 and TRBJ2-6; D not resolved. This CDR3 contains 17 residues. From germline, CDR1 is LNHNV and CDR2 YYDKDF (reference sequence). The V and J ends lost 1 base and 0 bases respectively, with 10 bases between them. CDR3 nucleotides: TGTGCCACCAGCAGAGTTCGATATAGCTCTGGGGCCAACGTCCTGACTTTC. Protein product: CATSRVRYSSGANVLTF.

In nucleotides, the CDR3 is TGTGCCAGCAGCTTAGAGAGCAGCGAAAAACTGTTTTTT. Amino acid sequence: CASSLESSEKLFF. The rearrangement links TRBV11-2 to TRBJ1-4; D is unclear. The length of the CDR3 is 13 residues. V dropped 0 bases and J dropped 8 bases, with 7 bases sitting between them. Germline V CDR1 and CDR2: SGHAT, FQNNGV.

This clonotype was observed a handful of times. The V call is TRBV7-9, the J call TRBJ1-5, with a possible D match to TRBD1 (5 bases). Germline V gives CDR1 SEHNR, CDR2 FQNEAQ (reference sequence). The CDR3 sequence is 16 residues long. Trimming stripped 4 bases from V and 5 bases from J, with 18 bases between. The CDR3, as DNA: TGTGCCAGCAGCTCGAGACCGCAGGGAGGGGATCAGCCCCAGCATTTT. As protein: CASSSRPQGGDQPQHF.

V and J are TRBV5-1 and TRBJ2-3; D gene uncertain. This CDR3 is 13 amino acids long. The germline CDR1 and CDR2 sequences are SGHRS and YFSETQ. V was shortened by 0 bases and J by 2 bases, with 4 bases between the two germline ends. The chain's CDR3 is CASSLEFTDTQYF. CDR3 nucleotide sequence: TGCGCCAGCAGCTTGGAATTCACAGATACGCAGTATTTT. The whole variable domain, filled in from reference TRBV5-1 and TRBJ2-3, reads KAGVTQTPRYLIKTRGQQVTLSCSPISGHRSVSWYQQTPGQGLQFLFEYFSETQRNKGNFPGRFSGRQFSNSRSEMNVSTLELGDSALYLCASSLEFTDTQYFGPGTRLTVL.

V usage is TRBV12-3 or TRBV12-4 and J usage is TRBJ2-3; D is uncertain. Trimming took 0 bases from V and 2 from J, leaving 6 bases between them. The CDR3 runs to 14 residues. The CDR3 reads CASSLAPSTDTQYF. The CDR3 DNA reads TGTGCCAGCAGTTTAGCGCCATCCACAGATACGCAGTATTTT.

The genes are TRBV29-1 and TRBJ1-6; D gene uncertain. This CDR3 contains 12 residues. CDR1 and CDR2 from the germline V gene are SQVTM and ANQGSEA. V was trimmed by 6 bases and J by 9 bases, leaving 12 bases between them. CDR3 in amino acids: CSVKTLGSPLHF. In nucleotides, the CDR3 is TGCAGCGTAAAGACATTAGGTTCACCCCTCCACTTT.

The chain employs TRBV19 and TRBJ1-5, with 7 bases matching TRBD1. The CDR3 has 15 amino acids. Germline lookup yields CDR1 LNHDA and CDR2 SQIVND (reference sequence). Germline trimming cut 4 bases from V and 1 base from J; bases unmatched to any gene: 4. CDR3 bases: TGTGCCAGTAGTAAACAGGGGACGAGCAATCAGCCCCAGCATTTT. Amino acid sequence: CASSKQGTSNQPQHF.

The CDR3 nucleotides are TGTGCCAGCTCCCGGGACGGACAAGAGACCCAGTACTTC. Protein sequence: CASSRDGQETQYF. The chain joins TRBV6-2 or TRBV6-3 to TRBJ2-5; D possibly matches TRBD1 or TRBD2 (5 bases each). Germline CDR1 reads MNHEY; CDR2 reads SVGEGT. This CDR3 has 13 amino acids. V was clipped by 8 bases and J by 2 bases, with 12 bases between them.

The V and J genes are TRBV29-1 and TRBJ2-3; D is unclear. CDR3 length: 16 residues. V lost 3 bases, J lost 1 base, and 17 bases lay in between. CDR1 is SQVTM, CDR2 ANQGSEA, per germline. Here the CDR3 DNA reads TGCAGCGTTGAGATACCCAACTTTCTACGCACAGATACGCAGTATTTT. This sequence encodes CSVEIPNFLRTDTQYF.

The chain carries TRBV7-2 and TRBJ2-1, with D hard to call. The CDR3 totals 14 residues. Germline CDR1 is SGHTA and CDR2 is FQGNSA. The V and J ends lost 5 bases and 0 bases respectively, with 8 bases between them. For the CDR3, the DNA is TGTGCCAGCAGCCAACGAAGCTCCTACAATGAGCAGTTCTTC. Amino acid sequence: CASSQRSSYNEQFF.